This T cell receptor beta chain was sequenced in a study of shared clonotypes between healthy human individuals. CDR1 and CDR2 (germline): SGHTA, FQGNSA. Trimming pared 5 bases from V and 9 bases from J, leaving 23 bases between. CDR3 length equals 15 residues. Sequencing used immunoSEQ multiplex PCR; TCRdb keeps in-frame clones, though not all of them. The sample has 2 million to 2.5 million clones; 85% to 95% are singletons. This clonotype was sampled from a man in his late teens or twenties in good health. Material for sequencing was naive CD4+ T cells sorted from blood. Noted subset: CD45RA+ positively selected. The V gene is TRBV7-2, the J gene TRBJ2-7, with D possibly TRBD1 on 5 matching bases. The CDR3 DNA is TGTGCCAGCAGCCAAGGGGTTATTGGGTATCGCGGGCAGTACTTC. Its protein is CASSQGVIGYRGQYF. The whole variable domain, remainder taken from reference TRBV7-2 and TRBJ2-7, is GAGVSQSPSNKVTEKGKDVELRCDPISGHTALYWYRQSLGQGLEFLIYFQGNSAPDKSGLPSDRFSAERTGGSVSTLTIQRTQQEDSAVYLCASSQGVIGYRGQYFGPGTRLTVT.